The 24 T cell receptor beta chains below all came from one sample that was sequenced in a study of T cells in Graves' hyperthyroidism and ophthalmopathy. The source material, RNA transcripts, was used to amplify TCR beta CDR3 regions. When the TCR CDR3 underwent first-round RT-PCR, the HTBI primer set was used. TCRdb independently ran MiXCR on the multiplex PCR reads; one entry per CDR3 protein. The sample has 400,000 to 600,000 distinct CDR3 sequences; about 16% are singletons. Sequences were obtained from blood. The source is a woman aged 25 to 39 with Graves' ophthalmopathy.

This clonotype was seen only once. The chain carries TRBV25-1 and TRBJ2-3; TRBD1 aligns across 10 bases. The CDR3 sequence is 16 residues long. The germline V gene encodes CDR1 MGHDK and CDR2 SYGVNS. V lost 9 bases, J lost 3 bases, and 12 bases stayed unmatched. The chain's CDR3 is CASRTRDRGRTDTQYF. The CDR3 DNA reads TGTGCCAGTCGAACGCGGGACAGGGGTAGGACAGATACGCAGTATTTT.

The V gene is TRBV7-3, the J gene TRBJ2-1; a weak D match, TRBD1 (5 bases). This CDR3 spans 16 amino acids. The V end lost 6 bases, the J end lost 12 bases, and 27 bases lay between the germline ends. Germline V gene lookup returns CDR1 SGHTA and CDR2 FQGTGA. In DNA form, the CDR3 reads TGTGCCAGCAGTCTAGTTGACAGATCCCTCTATGTCGGGCAGTTCTTC. This gives the protein CASSLVDRSLYVGQFF. Complete variable domain (other parts from reference TRBV7-3 and TRBJ2-1): GAGVSQTPSNKVTEKGKYVELRCDPISGHTALYWYRQSLGQGPEFLIYFQGTGAADDSGLPNDRFFAVRPEGSVSTLKIQRTERGDSAVYLCASSLVDRSLYVGQFFGPGTRLTVL.

This clonotype was counted ten times or more. This chain joins TRBV2 and TRBJ2-1; D possibly corresponds to TRBD1 (7 bases). Germline V gene data show CDR1 as SNHLY and CDR2 as FYNNEI. V lost 8 bases and J lost 10, with 18 bases in between. The CDR3 is made up of 13 amino acids. CDR3 DNA: TGTGCCAGCTGCCCATCAGGGGGGACAGAGCAGTTCTTC. Protein sequence: CASCPSGGTEQFF.

This clonotype was recorded a few times. With a much larger clone just one base away, this may be a read error. This rearrangement joins TRBV3-1 to TRBJ2-3; 14 bases fit TRBD2. The CDR3 covers 16 residues. Germline trimming cut 4 bases from V and 3 bases from J; bases unmatched to any gene: 3. The germline gives CDR1 LGHDT, CDR2 YNNKEL (reference sequence). CDR3 residues: CASSLWTSGRTDTQYF. CDR3 DNA sequence: TGTGCCAGCAGCCTATGGACTAGCGGGAGGACAGATACGCAGTATTTT.

This clonotype was observed at least ten times. The rearrangement joins TRBV11-2 to TRBJ2-3; no clear D. Germline lookup yields CDR1 SGHAT and CDR2 FQNNGV. The CDR3 is 15 amino acids. Trimming removed 0 bases at V and 2 bases at J, with 9 bases between. The CDR3 DNA reads TGTGCCAGCAGCTTAGAGGCTCTTCTCACAGATACGCAGTATTTT. This encodes CASSLEALLTDTQYF.

This clonotype was seen repeatedly, ten times or more. This chain links TRBV18 with TRBJ2-1; 8 positions match TRBD2. The germline V gene encodes CDR1 KGHSH and CDR2 LQKENI. The CDR3 sequence is 16 residues long. After removal of 3 bases from V and 5 bases from J, the junction contained 9 bases not matched to a gene. CDR3 region: CASSPPQLAANNEQFF. The CDR3 region has the DNA TGTGCCAGCTCACCCCCGCAACTAGCGGCTAACAATGAGCAGTTCTTC.

This clonotype appeared many times. The V gene is TRBV18, the J gene TRBJ1-4, with a tentative D call TRBD1 (5 bases). V was cut by 2 bases and J by 8 bases, with 9 bases left in between. Germline loops: CDR1 KGHSH, CDR2 LQKENI. The CDR3 covers 13 residues. The CDR3 DNA reads TGTGCCAGCTCACCAAGGGGTTCGGAAAAACTGTTTTTT. Its translation: CASSPRGSEKLFF.

There are many counts of this clonotype. V is TRBV28 and J is TRBJ2-7, with a possible D match to TRBD2 (6 bases). CDR3 length: 13 amino acids. V was trimmed by 8 bases and J by 3 bases, leaving 14 bases between them. Germline-derived CDR1 and CDR2 are MDHEN and SYDVKM. CDR3 DNA sequence: TGTGCCAGCCGGGACGCGGGGTTCTACGAGCAGTACTTC. This sequence encodes CASRDAGFYEQYF.

This clonotype was seen more than once but under ten times. Germline is not matched at one junction end, which may reflect a read error. The chain combines TRBV3-1 with TRBJ2-5; unclear D gene. Germline lookup yields CDR1 LGHDT and CDR2 YNNKEL (reference sequence). The CDR3 length is 11 residues. The CDR3 DNA reads as TGTGCCAGCAGCCAAGATCGAGTGAGGAACTTC. Its protein is CASSQDRVRNF.

This chain joins TRBV5-4 and TRBJ2-2; D may be TRBD1 (6 bases). This CDR3 is 16 amino acids long. The V end was cut by 3 bases, the J end by 1 base, with 13 bases between. The germline gives CDR1 SGHNT, CDR2 YYREEE (reference sequence). For the CDR3, the DNA is TGTGCCAGCAGCTGGTCCGGGACAATGAACACCGGGGAGCTGTTTTTT. It yields the protein CASSWSGTMNTGELFF.

This clonotype was recorded at least ten times. The chain employs TRBV29-1 and TRBJ2-1; 10 bases are shared with TRBD1. The CDR3 extends over 15 amino acids. V shed 3 bases, J shed 9 bases, and the junction held 11 bases outside the gene matches. Germline V lookup: CDR1 SQVTM, CDR2 ANQGSEA. CDR3: CSVDNRDRGHPEQFF. CDR3 nucleotides: TGCAGCGTTGATAACAGGGACAGGGGTCATCCTGAGCAGTTCTTC.

This CDR3 reads CSALQRGRGLNQPQHF. CDR3 nucleotide sequence: TGCAGTGCTTTACAACGGGGCAGGGGGTTAAATCAGCCCCAGCATTTT. The V and J genes are TRBV20-1 and TRBJ1-5; TRBD1 matches at 7 bases. The CDR3 extends over 16 amino acids. In germline, CDR1 is DFQATT, CDR2 SNEGSKA (reference sequence). Trimming at V came to 5 bases and at J to 4 bases, leaving 14 bases not matched to a gene.

This clonotype has just a few counts. This chain links TRBV18 with TRBJ2-4; D is uncertain. Trimming took off 4 bases at V and 8 bases at J, with 15 bases between the two ends. The germline gives CDR1 KGHSH, CDR2 LQKENI. The CDR3 is made up of 14 amino acids. The CDR3 nucleotides read TGTGCCAGCTCACACCCCCCTATCAAGGACATTCAGTACTTC. Translated: CASSHPPIKDIQYF.

This clonotype has only a few counts. This chain connects TRBV27 to TRBJ2-7, with D perhaps assigned TRBD1 or TRBD2 (5 bases each). CDR1 and CDR2 (germline): MNHEY, SMNVEV (reference sequence). The CDR3 loop spans 14 amino acids. Trimming pared 2 bases from V and 4 bases from J, leaving 12 bases between. The CDR3 nucleotides read TGTGCCAGCAGTTTAAGAGGGACCGCATACGAGCAGTACTTC. Protein product: CASSLRGTAYEQYF.

This clonotype has a count of ten or more. CDR3 in DNA: TGCGCCAGCAGCTTATCTGGTTCTGCCTCCCTAGAGACCCAGTACTTC. This translates into CASSLSGSASLETQYF. The gene calls are TRBV5-1 and TRBJ2-5; D call uncertain. Trimming removed 2 bases at V and 4 bases at J, with 18 bases between. CDR3 length equals 16 residues. Germline V CDR1 and CDR2: SGHRS, YFSETQ.

The genes are TRBV6-1 and TRBJ1-3; D is uncertain. CDR3 length equals 17 residues. V lost 8 bases, J lost 0 bases, and 20 bases lay in between. Germline CDR1 MNHNS, CDR2 SASEGT. DNA for the CDR3: TGTGCCAGCGGTAAAGTACTCGACGGAAGCTCTGGAAACACCATATATTTT. Residues: CASGKVLDGSSGNTIYF.

This clonotype was detected ten times or more. This sequence joins TRBV19 and TRBJ1-1; D is unresolved. Germline CDR1 LNHDA, CDR2 SQIVND (reference sequence). Trimming left V 6 bases short and J 5 bases short, with 13 bases between. The CDR3 sequence is 13 residues long. The CDR3 nucleotides are TGTGCCAGTAGGCAGGATCGTAGGACTGAAGCTTTCTTT. Translating it yields CASRQDRRTEAFF.

The chain combines TRBV6-1 with TRBJ1-2; 8 positions match TRBD1. CDR3 size: 13 residues. Germline V lookup: CDR1 MNHNS, CDR2 SASEGT. V lost 6 bases and J lost 8; bases outside the gene matches: 8. The CDR3 sequence is CASSSRGPWGYTF. The CDR3 bases are TGTGCCAGCAGCTCCAGGGGGCCGTGGGGCTACACCTTC.

This clonotype was detected many times. The chain joins TRBV20-1 to TRBJ2-7; no clear D gene. V lost 1 base and J 1 base, leaving 11 bases between the germline ends. The CDR3 loop spans 14 amino acids. CDR1 is DFQATT, CDR2 SNEGSKA, per germline (reference sequence). CDR3 protein: CSARGVETSYEQYF. The CDR3 nucleotides read TGCAGTGCTAGAGGAGTGGAGACGTCCTACGAGCAGTACTTC.

This clonotype was seen only a few times. The rearrangement uses TRBV7-9 and TRBJ2-2; D remains unclear. Trimming stripped 5 bases from V and 4 bases from J, with 17 bases between. The CDR3 contains 16 residues. Germline CDR1 and CDR2: SEHNR and FQNEAQ (reference sequence). Here the CDR3 reads CASSPPSASGTGELFF. In DNA form, the CDR3 reads TGTGCCAGCAGCCCTCCGTCGGCGTCGGGCACCGGGGAGCTGTTTTTT.

In its sample, this clonotype was seen many times. The genes are TRBV30 and TRBJ2-7; D is unclear. The germline V gene encodes CDR1 GTSNPN and CDR2 SVGIG (reference sequence). The CDR3 length is 12 residues. The V end lost 2 bases, the J end lost 1 base, and 6 bases lay between the germline ends. CDR3 loop: CAWSKLSYEQYF. The DNA for the CDR3 is TGTGCCTGGAGTAAGTTGTCCTACGAGCAGTACTTC.

This clonotype came up a few times. The rearrangement links TRBV2 to TRBJ2-3; D perhaps matches TRBD2 (5 bases). The germline V gene encodes CDR1 SNHLY and CDR2 FYNNEI. The CDR3 totals 13 residues. V shed 4 bases and J shed 0 bases, with 5 bases lying between them. CDR3 in amino acids: CASSGESTDTQYF. The DNA for the CDR3 is TGTGCCAGCAGTGGGGAGAGCACAGATACGCAGTATTTT.

This clonotype has ten or more counts. The chain recombines TRBV2 with TRBJ1-5; D not resolved. CDR1 is SNHLY and CDR2 is FYNNEI in the germline V gene. Between the trimmed V and J ends, which lost 4 bases and 11 bases, there was a span of 12 bases. CDR3 size: 12 residues. The CDR3 coding sequence is TGTGCCAGCAGTGTGGGTCAGCGAACCCAGCATTTT. Amino acid sequence: CASSVGQRTQHF. Filled out from reference TRBV2 and TRBJ1-5, the complete variable domain reads EPEVTQTPSHQVTQMGQEVILRCVPISNHLYFYWYRQILGQKVEFLVSFYNNEISEKSEIFDDQFSVERPDGSNFTLKIRSTKLEDSAMYFCASSVGQRTQHFGDGTRLSIL.

This clonotype was recorded a few times. This chain uses TRBV5-1 with TRBJ2-4; D unclear. The V gene's germline CDR1 is SGHRS and CDR2 YFSETQ. Trimming left V 0 bases short and J 3 bases short, with 10 bases between. The CDR3 runs 15 residues. As DNA, the CDR3 is TGCGCCAGCAGCTTGGGATCCTTGGGCAAAAACATTCAGTACTTC. It encodes CASSLGSLGKNIQYF.